These T cell receptor beta chains were read from a single sample in a study of response to subunit inactivated influenza vaccine. TCRdb re-derived calls from the RT-PCR reads in MiXCR, one entry per CDR3 protein. The data show fewer than 600,000 distinct CDR3 sequences, with approximately 7.2% seen just once and approximately 14% held by the top ten. The source material was PBMCs from blood, sampled 23 months after vaccination. Receptor source: a man aged 45 to 70 who received an inactivated influenza vaccine. CDR3s include the opening cysteine and the closing phenylalanine or tryptophan. D genes are given only for firm matches. Only some rows state a clone size, as once, few, many or a class for expanded clones.

len | j_gene | d_gene | v_gene | abundance | CDR3aa | CDR3nt
18 | TRBJ1-2 | . | TRBV4-1 | once | CASSLQTGPAASGYGYTF | TGCGCCAGCAGCCTACAGACAGGCCCAGCTGCATCGGGCTATGGCTACACCTTC
14 | TRBJ1-2 | TRBD1 | TRBV6-1 | few | CASSRDRRNYGYTF | TGTGCCAGCAGTAGGGACAGGCGGAACTATGGCTACACCTTC
13 | TRBJ2-5 | . | TRBV7-9 | few | CASSAVLQETQYF | TGTGCCAGCAGCGCAGTGCTCCAAGAGACCCAGTACTTC
15 | TRBJ2-7 | TRBD1 | TRBV12-3/TRBV12-4 | few | CASTGQAPGSSLQYF | TGTGCCAGCACAGGACAGGCTCCCGGTTCTTCCTTGCAGTACTTC
12 | TRBJ2-7 | . | TRBV2 | few | CAGGTDGYEQYF | TGTGCCGGAGGGACGGATGGCTACGAGCAGTACTTC
15 | TRBJ1-1 | TRBD1 | TRBV20-1 | . | CSARGGQALDTEAFF | TGCAGTGCTAGAGGGGGACAGGCGCTAGACACTGAAGCTTTCTTT
14 | TRBJ2-7 | TRBD1 | TRBV6-2/TRBV6-3 | few | CASTPVGQSYEQYF | TGTGCCAGCACCCCCGTGGGACAGTCCTACGAGCAGTACTTC
15 | TRBJ2-5 | TRBD2 | TRBV5-1 | few | CASSLRVSGIETQYF | TGCGCCAGCAGCCTGAGGGTTAGCGGGATTGAGACCCAGTACTTC
17 | TRBJ2-1 | TRBD2 | TRBV20-1 | few | CSVTSGSFLSSYNEQFF | TGCAGTGTAACTAGCGGGAGCTTTTTGAGCTCCTACAATGAGCAGTTCTTC
15 | TRBJ1-1 | TRBD1 | TRBV3-1 | . | CASSPSTGGESEAFF | TGTGCCAGCAGCCCTTCAACAGGGGGTGAGTCAGAAGCTTTCTTT
15 | TRBJ2-2 | . | TRBV7-9 | few | CASRHPGQTTGELFF | TGTGCCAGCAGACATCCGGGACAAACCACCGGGGAGCTGTTTTTT
12 | TRBJ2-1 | . | TRBV15 | . | CATSRDANEQFF | TGTGCCACCAGCAGAGATGCGAATGAGCAGTTCTTC
12 | TRBJ1-1 | . | TRBV10-3 | many | CAISAGVAEAFF | TGTGCCATCAGTGCAGGGGTGGCTGAAGCTTTCTTT
13 | TRBJ2-7 | TRBD2 | TRBV6-1 | many | CATNREAPYEQYF | TGTGCCACCAACCGGGAGGCACCCTACGAGCAGTACTTC
15 | TRBJ2-5 | TRBD1 | TRBV7-9 | . | CASRGDRVLQETQYF | TGTGCCAGCAGAGGCGACAGGGTTCTCCAAGAGACCCAGTACTTC
12 | TRBJ2-2 | . | TRBV29-1 | . | CSGRTLTGELFF | TGCAGCGGCCGTACATTAACCGGGGAGCTGTTTTTT
13 | TRBJ1-2 | TRBD1 | TRBV20-1 | many | CSASFTGDYGYTF | TGCAGTGCTTCTTTCACAGGGGACTATGGCTACACCTTC
11 | TRBJ2-5 | . | TRBV2 | many | CASSRQETQYF | TGTGCCAGCAGTCGACAAGAGACCCAGTACTTC
14 | TRBJ2-7 | TRBD1 | TRBV5-1 | . | CASSTGQGFYEQYF | TGCGCCAGCAGCACAGGACAGGGGTTCTACGAGCAGTACTTC
15 | TRBJ2-3 | . | TRBV5-1 | few | CASSEGGAGGDTQYF | TGCGCCAGCAGCGAGGGGGGTGCCGGTGGAGATACGCAGTATTTT
19 | TRBJ2-2 | TRBD2 | TRBV24-1 | . | CATSDFGLAGGPRTGELFF | TGTGCCACCAGTGATTTCGGACTAGCGGGAGGGCCTAGGACCGGGGAGCTGTTTTTT
11 | TRBJ2-1 | . | TRBV12-3/TRBV12-4 | . | CASSELDEQFF | TGTGCCAGCAGTGAGCTGGATGAGCAGTTCTTC
14 | TRBJ2-3 | . | TRBV20-1 | few | CSARDPGTTDTQYF | TGCAGTGCTAGAGATCCCGGGACTACAGATACGCAGTATTTT
12 | TRBJ2-5 | . | TRBV2 | . | CASSGGLETQYF | TGTGCCAGCAGTGGAGGGCTGGAGACCCAGTACTTC
14 | TRBJ1-6 | . | TRBV4-3 | many | CASSEANRNSPLHF | TGCGCCAGCAGCGAAGCGAACCGCAATTCACCCCTCCACTTT
16 | TRBJ2-7 | . | TRBV7-9 | few | CASSRGGWAGSSEQYF | TGTGCCAGCAGCCGAGGGGGTTGGGCCGGGTCGTCCGAGCAGTACTTC
15 | TRBJ2-4 | TRBD2 | TRBV20-1 | few | CSAHLGLGPKNIQYF | TGCAGTGCACACCTGGGACTAGGGCCCAAAAACATTCAGTACTTC
15 | TRBJ1-4 | TRBD1 | TRBV5-8 | many | CASSGHRDRNEKLFF | TGTGCCAGCAGCGGACACCGGGACAGAAATGAAAAACTGTTTTTT
16 | TRBJ2-7 | TRBD1 | TRBV28 | many | CASRTYSGQGFYEQYF | TGTGCCAGCAGAACGTATTCGGGACAGGGGTTCTACGAGCAGTACTTC
12 | TRBJ2-7 | . | TRBV5-1 | once | CASSSAQYEQYF | TGCGCCAGCAGTTCCGCCCAGTACGAGCAGTACTTC
15 | TRBJ1-4 | . | TRBV3-1 | few | CASSQDGWPKEKLFF | TGTGCCAGCAGCCAAGATGGTTGGCCCAAGGAAAAACTGTTTTTT
13 | TRBJ2-7 | . | TRBV29-1 | . | CSVQSRVGYEQYF | TGCAGCGTTCAGTCGCGTGTGGGCTACGAGCAGTACTTC
14 | TRBJ2-3 | TRBD1 | TRBV10-3 | . | CAITGTGGQDTQYF | TGTGCCATCACTGGGACAGGTGGACAAGATACGCAGTATTTT
12 | TRBJ1-1 | . | TRBV7-2 | . | CASSLAQGEAFF | TGTGCCAGCAGCTTAGCGCAGGGCGAAGCTTTCTTT
15 | TRBJ2-6 | TRBD2 | TRBV11-3 | . | CASSPGGFGANVLTF | TGTGCCAGCAGCCCCGGGGGGTTTGGGGCCAACGTCCTGACTTTC
13 | TRBJ2-1 | . | TRBV5-1 | few | CASSPGAGHEQFF | TGCGCCAGCAGCCCCGGGGCGGGGCATGAGCAGTTCTTC
15 | TRBJ2-2 | TRBD1 | TRBV2 | many | CASTSGGLDTGELFF | TGTGCCAGCACGTCAGGGGGCTTGGACACCGGGGAGCTGTTTTTT
13 | TRBJ2-7 | . | TRBV6-1 | many | CATSTFGLSEQYF | TGTGCCACCTCCACATTCGGATTGTCCGAGCAGTACTTC
14 | TRBJ2-7 | . | TRBV25-1 | . | CASSETGRLYEQYF | TGTGCCAGCAGTGAGACCGGGAGACTCTACGAGCAGTACTTC
18 | TRBJ2-1 | TRBD2 | TRBV12-3/TRBV12-4 | . | CASSLEVGLAGSYNEQFF | TGTGCCAGCAGTTTAGAGGTGGGGCTAGCGGGCTCCTACAATGAGCAGTTCTTC
17 | TRBJ2-5 | TRBD2 | TRBV12-3/TRBV12-4 | few | CAPEAKGTSGRVETQYF | TGTGCCCCAGAAGCAAAGGGGACTAGCGGGAGGGTTGAGACCCAGTACTTC
13 | TRBJ2-7 | TRBD2 | TRBV29-1 | many | CSAGTSGRREQYF | TGCAGCGCCGGGACTAGCGGGAGACGGGAGCAGTACTTC
16 | TRBJ1-1 | . | TRBV9 | few | CASSVGTLGGNTEAFF | TGTGCCAGCAGCGTAGGGACGTTGGGGGGGAACACTGAAGCTTTCTTT
15 | TRBJ2-7 | TRBD1 | TRBV6-4 | few | CASNPIGQGSYEQYF | TGTGCCAGCAATCCTATTGGACAGGGATCCTACGAGCAGTACTTC
12 | TRBJ1-2 | . | TRBV25-1 | few | CASRGPGYGYTF | TGTGCCAGCAGGGGACCGGGCTATGGCTACACCTTC
17 | TRBJ2-3 | . | TRBV5-1 | many | CASSWWGQGARTDTQYF | TGCGCCAGCAGCTGGTGGGGGCAGGGCGCCCGGACAGATACGCAGTATTTT
14 | TRBJ2-5 | . | TRBV7-9 | few | CASTLSAASETQYF | TGTGCCAGCACCCTCTCGGCAGCGTCCGAGACCCAGTACTTC
16 | TRBJ2-1 | . | TRBV7-9 | . | CASSLYPAVAANEQFF | TGTGCCAGCAGCTTATACCCCGCGGTGGCGGCCAATGAGCAGTTCTTC
13 | TRBJ2-7 | . | TRBV20-1 | . | CSGGTGNHYEQYF | TGCAGTGGGGGGACGGGCAACCACTACGAGCAGTACTTC
13 | TRBJ1-1 | . | TRBV5-1 | . | CASSTRVNTEAFF | TGCGCCAGCAGCACCAGGGTGAACACTGAAGCTTTCTTT
13 | TRBJ2-7 | . | TRBV3-1 | many | CASSPLGVYEQYF | TGTGCCAGCAGCCCTCTCGGGGTCTACGAGCAGTACTTC
16 | TRBJ2-7 | . | TRBV27 | . | CASSPLAGFGSVEQYF | TGTGCCAGCAGTCCTCTCGCCGGGTTTGGGTCCGTCGAGCAGTACTTC
14 | TRBJ2-2 | . | TRBV20-1 | . | CSAPQGAAAGELFF | TGCAGTGCTCCCCAGGGAGCCGCGGCCGGGGAGCTGTTTTTT
18 | TRBJ2-5 | TRBD2 | TRBV24-1 | . | CATSDSTPTGTSLETQYF | TGTGCCACCAGTGACTCTACACCGACCGGGACTAGCTTGGAGACCCAGTACTTC